This TCR beta chain was obtained from a study of cytomegalovirus exposure and HLA in healthy donors. Broader study findings: Reported performance of the classifier showed diagnosis of cytomegalovirus status with high specificity and sensitivity. Later on, an analysis tied 15,000 to 20,000 TCR beta sequences to HLA alleles at 0.05 false discovery rate. Reportedly, a later analysis found an Asian-associated ancestry cluster had fewer N-insertions than the approximately 640-donor mean. As a later analysis revealed, the rate of TCR association differed by HLA locus, with DRB1 most and HLA-C fewest.

The PCR contained 60 Vbeta and 13 Jbeta primers. Produced via immunoSEQ multiplex PCR; TCRdb's table is partial and in-frame only. The repertoire table contains about 160,000 clones. With regard to this clone: As yet, its antigen is unknown.

The source of this sequence is a man aged 25-45 years in good health and CMV-seronegative. Sequencing was done on a sample of PBMCs.

DNA of the CDR3: TGTGCCAGCAGCGTAGGGACACCCTTGGGAGAGCAGTACTTC. Amino acid sequence: CASSVGTPLGEQYF. The rearrangement uses TRBV9 and TRBJ2-7, with D perhaps TRBD1 (5 bases). Deletions cut 0 bases from V and 7 bases from J, with 14 bases between. The germline V gene encodes CDR1 SGDLS and CDR2 YYNGEE. The CDR3 spans 14 residues.